The rows below give T cell receptor beta chains drawn from one sample of a study of graft-versus-host responses after intestinal transplantation. Sequencing used immunoSEQ multiplex PCR; TCRdb keeps in-frame clones, though not all of them. The sample consists of tens of thousands of clones, around 90% of them appearing once. These TCRs are of unknown antigen specificity. This sample comprised unstimulated CD4+ T cells sorted from spleen or lymph node cells, obtained before transplant. These receptor sequences come from a human donor who was the organ donor for an intestinal transplant. CDR3s leave out the opening cysteine and the closing phenylalanine or tryptophan.

v_call	cdr3_aa
TRBV9	ASSVAGERGRNEQF
TRBV5-1	ASSLRGGEETQY
TRBV4-3	ASSQGADRPLRNEQF
TRBV10-2	ATKLGRNQPQH
TRBV11-1	ASSLELAGAQETQY
TRBV6-1	ASSEGRLIAKNIQY
TRBV4-1	ASSQFSRDPEKLF
TRBV19	ASKRTSTGASYEQY
TRBV30	AWSVYRVGGYT
TRBV28	ASSLGATGGGYEQY
TRBV10-3	AIGLAGRTDTQY
TRBV27	ASSPSDSGSNQPQH
TRBV18	ASSPATSYEQY
TRBV6-5	ASSTIGQMNTEAF
TRBV7-6	ASSLSHEQY
TRBV28	ASSPGGSNEQF
TRBV6-4	ASIAGGAQETQY
TRBV10-3	AISITSGRAGELF
TRBV15	ATSRAGISGANVLT
TRBV11-1	ASSSDRAEYEQY
TRBV7-2	ASSLGGAPTDTQY
TRBV7-7	ASSLRCRSPPRLPKNIQY
TRBV13	ASSFGLAGGPSTDTQY
TRBV16	ASSHRDRGTVLSGNTIY
TRBV7-8	ASSLAPGGWGETQY
TRBV6-5	ASRDRVDYGYT
TRBV30	AWRDFYTGELF
TRBV7-2	ASSLERGPLYEQY
TRBV4-2	ASSLRTRGNTEAF
TRBV19	ASSIVSGLAHNEQF
TRBV19	ASTDGVQWEKLF
TRBV6-6	ASSYAGVYEQY
TRBV27	ASSSGRNYGYT
TRBV30	AWNLPGYSGNTIY
TRBV5-6	ASSLGRYTEAF
TRBV5-1	ASSPDNRPWANTEAF
TRBV7-2	ASSSRQANYGYT
TRBV27	ASSFRDGANVLT
TRBV29-1	SVVGVLSETQY
TRBV28	ASSLTPGAGPYEQY
TRBV7-2	ASSLLTQLQETQY
TRBV15	ATSRSNRVEAF
TRBV27	ASSSPGLAGEFSYNEQF
TRBV9	ASSVALSNYEQY
TRBV7-6	ASSLAGRGVSYNEQF
TRBV7-9	ASSSLLAGRSYNEQF
TRBV6-6	ASRYRETDTQY
TRBV2	ASIRPGTGDLLSYEQY
TRBV19	ASSPRLAGAGYNEQF
TRBV28	ASSSPGMAAYEQY
TRBV19	ASRKGQGTNEQY
TRBV7-8	ASSLGGLLPSYEQY
TRBV25-1	ASSEWSQYEQY
TRBV9	ASSVGILPDTQY